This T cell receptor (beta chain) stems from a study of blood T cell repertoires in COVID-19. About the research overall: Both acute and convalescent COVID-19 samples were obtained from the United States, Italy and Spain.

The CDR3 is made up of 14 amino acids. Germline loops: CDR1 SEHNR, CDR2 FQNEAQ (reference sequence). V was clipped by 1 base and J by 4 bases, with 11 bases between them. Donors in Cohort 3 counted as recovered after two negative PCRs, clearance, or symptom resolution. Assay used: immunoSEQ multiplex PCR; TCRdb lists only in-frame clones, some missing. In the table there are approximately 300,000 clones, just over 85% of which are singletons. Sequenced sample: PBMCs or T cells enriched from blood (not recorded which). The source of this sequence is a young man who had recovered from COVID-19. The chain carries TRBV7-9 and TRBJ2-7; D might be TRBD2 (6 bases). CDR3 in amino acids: CASSLEAGIYEQYF. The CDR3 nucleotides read TGTGCCAGCAGCTTAGAGGCGGGGATTTACGAGCAGTACTTC.